This entry concerns a single T cell receptor beta chain. Its antigen remains unknown. Trimming at V came to 5 bases and at J to 2 bases, leaving 8 bases not matched to a gene. CDR3 length: 16 amino acids. Germline V gene data show CDR1 as SGHTA and CDR2 as FQGTGA. The data originate from a study of blood T cells in healthy people across ages. Study-wide results and limits: Per million T cells, the diversity of TCR beta decreased roughly linearly as age advanced.

The use of a sample-barcoded 5' primer and a J-beta primer mix characterized a second PCR of roughly 6 to 11 cycles. CDR3-containing paired-end reads numbering at least 2.5 million came from each sample. Via MiXCR, TCRdb re-called the 5' RACE reads, giving one row per CDR3 protein. Among roughly 700,000 distinct CDR3 sequences listed, around half were seen once. Sequencing was carried out using blood. This receptor was identified in a woman aged 55-69 years in good health. The chain joins TRBV7-3 to TRBJ2-1, with TRBD2 matching 8 bases. This CDR3 reads CASSPSTSATYNEQFF. The DNA of the CDR3 is TGTGCCAGCAGCCCTTCGACTAGCGCGACCTACAATGAGCAGTTCTTC.